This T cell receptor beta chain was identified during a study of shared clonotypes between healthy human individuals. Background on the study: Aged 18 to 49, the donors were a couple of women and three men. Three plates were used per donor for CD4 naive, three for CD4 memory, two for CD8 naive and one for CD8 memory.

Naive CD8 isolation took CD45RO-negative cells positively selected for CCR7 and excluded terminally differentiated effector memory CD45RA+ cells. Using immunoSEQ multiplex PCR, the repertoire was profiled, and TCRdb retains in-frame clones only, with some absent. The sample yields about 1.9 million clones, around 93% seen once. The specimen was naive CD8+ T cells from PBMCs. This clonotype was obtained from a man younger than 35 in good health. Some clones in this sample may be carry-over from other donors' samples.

In DNA form, the CDR3 reads TGTGCCAGCAGCTTAGTCGCCACAAACCAAGAGACCCAGTACTTC. Its protein is CASSLVATNQETQYF. V gene TRBV7-9 combines with J gene TRBJ2-5; D ambiguous. The germline V and J ends were trimmed by 1 base and 0 bases, with 9 bases remaining between them. The CDR3 contains 15 residues. In germline, CDR1 is SEHNR, CDR2 FQNEAQ (reference sequence). Looking up the rest from reference TRBV7-9 and TRBJ2-5 gives the full variable domain: DTGVSQNPRHKITKRGQNVTFRCDPISEHNRLYWYRQTLGQGPEFLTYFQNEAQLEKSRLLSDRFSAERPKGSFSTLEIQRTEQGDSAMYLCASSLVATNQETQYFGPGTRLLVL.